Listed here are 24 T cell receptor beta chains from one sample, sequenced in a study of cytomegalovirus exposure and HLA in healthy donors. The PCR contained 60 Vbeta and 13 Jbeta primers. Sequencing was performed with immunoSEQ multiplex PCR; in TCRdb, only in-frame clones are kept and a portion is missing. Of roughly 150,000 clones in the sample, approximately 77% were seen once. Sequencing was carried out using PBMCs. These receptors were taken from a female donor in good health and CMV-seronegative.

This clone occurred once. The chain has TRBV10-3 and TRBJ1-1; the D is unclear. CDR3 length: 14 amino acids. Germline V lookup: CDR1 ENHRY, CDR2 SYGVKD. V was trimmed by 5 bases and J by 7 bases, leaving 17 bases between them. CDR3 sequence (DNA): TGTGCCATCAGTAAGGGAAAAGGAGGAGATGAAGCTTTCTTT. Translating gives CAISKGKGGDEAFF.

The genes are TRBV4-3 and TRBJ1-1, with 7 positions matching TRBD1. Germline trimming cut 5 bases from V and 6 bases from J; bases unmatched to any gene: 12. The CDR3 covers 15 residues. CDR1 and CDR2 (germline): LGHNA, YSLEER. In nucleotides, the CDR3 is TGCGCCAGCAGCAAGGGGGGTACAGGGGAGGCTGAAGCTTTCTTT. Translating gives CASSKGGTGEAEAFF.

This clone was picked up one time. V is TRBV5-4 and J is TRBJ1-1; D remains ambiguous. The CDR3 covers 15 residues. V gave up 0 bases and J gave up 2 bases, with 11 bases separating them. The germline gives CDR1 SGHNT, CDR2 YYREEE (reference sequence). The CDR3 region has the DNA TGTGCCAGCAGCTTGGGTTCGACACCTAACACTGAAGCTTTCTTT. This encodes CASSLGSTPNTEAFF.

This clone appeared a few times. The genes are TRBV6-4 and TRBJ2-3; 10 bases line up with TRBD2. Trimming removed 4 bases from V and 1 base from J; junction bases left unmatched: 5. CDR3 length equals 16 residues. CDR1 is MRHNA, CDR2 SNTAGT, per germline. The CDR3 coding sequence is TGTGCCAGCAGTGCACGGGGGACTAGCGGCACAGATACGCAGTATTTT. Its translation: CASSARGTSGTDTQYF.

DNA of the CDR3: TGCGCCAGCAGTTCTCGCGGGACAGGCTCCTACAATGAGCAGTTCTTC. Amino acids: CASSSRGTGSYNEQFF. V usage is TRBV5-1 and J usage is TRBJ2-1; TRBD1 aligns across 8 bases. The CDR3 runs to 16 residues. Germline assignment: CDR1 SGHRS and CDR2 YFSETQ. V gave up 5 bases and J gave up 0 bases; unmatched junction bases: 7.

This rearrangement joins TRBV21-1 to TRBJ1-1; no DNA check was done on the table's D call, TRBD1. TRBV21-1 is labeled a pseudogene. The CDR3 has 14 residues. The CDR3 loop reads CASSARGPNTEAFF. DNA for the CDR3: TGTGCCAGCAGCGCCAGGGGGCCGAACACTGAAGCTTTCTTT.

This clone was seen a handful of times. This chain links TRBV29-1 with TRBJ2-3; 9 bases are shared with TRBD2. V was pared by 7 bases and J by 4 bases, with 6 bases of the junction left unmatched. CDR3 length: 13 amino acids. The V gene's germline CDR1 is SQVTM and CDR2 ANQGSEA. CDR3: CSGVAGGPDTQYF. CDR3 nucleotide sequence: TGCAGCGGGGTTGCGGGAGGGCCAGATACGCAGTATTTT.

In DNA form, the CDR3 reads TGTGCCAGCAGCGTAGGACAGGGCCTGCGGGATACGCAGTATTTT. It specifies CASSVGQGLRDTQYF. V and J are TRBV9 and TRBJ2-3, with TRBD1 matching over 7 bases. This CDR3 has 15 amino acids. The J segment lost 6 bases and the V segment lost 0 bases, leaving 7 bases of the junction unmatched. Germline-derived CDR1 and CDR2 are SGDLS and YYNGEE. Based on the CDR3 plus reference TRBV9 and TRBJ2-3, the full variable domain is DSGVTQTPKHLITATGQRVTLRCSPRSGDLSVYWYQQSLDQGLQFLIQYYNGEERAKGNILERFSAQQFPDLHSELNLSSLELGDSALYFCASSVGQGLRDTQYFGPGTRLTVL.

This chain joins TRBV5-1 and TRBJ2-5; possibly TRBD1 for D (6 bases). The CDR3 totals 14 residues. Germline V gene data show CDR1 as SGHRS and CDR2 as YFSETQ. V was shortened by 4 bases and J by 5 bases, with 15 bases between the two germline ends. The CDR3 coding sequence is TGCGCCAGCAGCCAGGACAGAGCCAGGGAGACCCAGTACTTC. Protein sequence: CASSQDRARETQYF.

CDR3 bases: TGCGCCAGCAGCCACCGGACAGGTGCCTACGAGCAGTACTTC. Protein sequence: CASSHRTGAYEQYF. The chain recombines TRBV4-3 with TRBJ2-7; 7 bases fit TRBD1. From germline, CDR1 is LGHNA and CDR2 YSLEER. Unmatched junction bases numbered 4, after V lost 3 bases and J lost 2 bases. This CDR3 spans 14 amino acids.

V usage is TRBV7-8 and J usage is TRBJ1-5, with D unclear. This CDR3 is built from 16 residues. V lost 1 base to trimming and J lost 1 base, with 11 bases between them. Germline V CDR1 and CDR2: SGHVS, FQNEAQ. DNA of the CDR3: TGTGCCAGCAGCTTAGGGATAGCCCAGAGCAATCAGCCCCAGCATTTT. Protein product: CASSLGIAQSNQPQHF.

The rearrangement uses TRBV9 and TRBJ2-7; TRBD1 matches at 9 bases. The CDR3 length is 14 residues. The V segment lost 3 bases and the J segment 4 bases; nucleotides outside the gene matches: 5. Germline V gene lookup returns CDR1 SGDLS and CDR2 YYNGEE. The CDR3 sequence is CASSGPDRGYEQYF. The DNA of the CDR3 is TGTGCCAGCAGCGGACCGGACAGGGGTTACGAGCAGTACTTC.

The DNA for the CDR3 is TGTGCCAGCAGTTCCCCCGGACTAGCGTGGAACACCGGGGAGCTGTTTTTT. As protein: CASSSPGLAWNTGELFF. The gene calls are TRBV27 and TRBJ2-2; 9 bases are a match to TRBD2. This CDR3 spans 17 amino acids. V lost 4 bases, J lost 1 base, and 7 bases stayed unmatched. Germline CDR1 is MNHEY and CDR2 is SMNVEV (reference sequence).

The J gene is TRBJ2-3, the V gene TRBV2; D is uncertain. The germline V gene encodes CDR1 SNHLY and CDR2 FYNNEI. Trimming removed 0 bases from V and 2 bases from J, with 12 bases in between. The CDR3 has 16 residues. The CDR3 protein is CASSEAEPLSTDTQYF. CDR3 coding DNA: TGTGCCAGCAGTGAAGCGGAGCCCCTATCCACAGATACGCAGTATTTT.

The V gene is TRBV28, the J gene TRBJ2-3; 9 nucleotides line up with TRBD2. Trimming removed 4 bases from V and 3 bases from J; junction bases left unmatched: 5. The germline V gene encodes CDR1 MDHEN and CDR2 SYDVKM. This CDR3 comprises 15 residues. The CDR3 region is CASSSAGGPTDTQYF. The CDR3 DNA is TGTGCCAGCAGTTCGGCGGGAGGGCCTACAGATACGCAGTATTTT.

The chain carries TRBV7-6 and TRBJ2-1; 9 positions match TRBD2. Germline assignment: CDR1 SGHVS and CDR2 FNYEAQ. The CDR3 is 15 amino acids. V was pared by 4 bases and J by 5 bases, with 6 bases of the junction left unmatched. In DNA, the CDR3 is TGTGCCAGCAGCTCTCTAGCGGGGCCGAACAATGAGCAGTTCTTC. It codes for CASSSLAGPNNEQFF.

This chain joins TRBV29-1 and TRBJ2-5, with unresolved D. V was shortened by 1 base and J by 5 bases, with 11 bases between the two germline ends. This CDR3 contains 13 residues. In germline, CDR1 is SQVTM, CDR2 ANQGSEA. The CDR3 region has the DNA TGCAGCGTTGAAGTGCTGGGCCTTGAGACCCAGTACTTC. Translated, it gives CSVEVLGLETQYF.

The chain joins TRBV23-1 to TRBJ2-1; perhaps TRBD2 as D (5 bases). TRBV23-1 is marked as an open reading frame, function uncertain. This CDR3 region has 13 residues. The V gene lost 8 bases and the J gene lost 8 bases, with 16 bases spanning the gap. The CDR3 reads CASSFTLEDEQFF. The CDR3 nucleotides are TGCGCCAGCTCTTTTACCCTGGAGGATGAGCAGTTCTTC.

This clone was picked up a small number of times. The chain has TRBV15 and TRBJ2-3; D possibly corresponds to TRBD2 (6 bases). V lost 1 base and J lost 3, with 8 bases in between. CDR3 size: 14 residues. CDR1 and CDR2 from the germline V gene are LNHNV and YYDKDF (reference sequence). For the CDR3, the DNA is TGTGCCACCAGCAGAGGTGGGGGGACAGATACGCAGTATTTT. Translating it yields CATSRGGGTDTQYF. Together with reference TRBV15 and TRBJ2-3, the CDR3 gives the full variable domain: DAMVIQNPRYQVTQFGKPVTLSCSQTLNHNVMYWYQQKSSQAPKLLFHYYDKDFNNEADTPDNFQSRRPNTSFCFLDIRSPGLGDTAMYLCATSRGGGTDTQYFGPGTRLTVL.

V and J are TRBV6-6 and TRBJ2-5; D is undetermined. V lost 6 bases and J lost 2, with 10 bases in between. The germline CDR1 and CDR2 sequences are MNHNY and SVGAGI (reference sequence). This CDR3 is built from 13 residues. The CDR3 nucleotides are TGTGCCAGCAGCCGGTCAGCGCAAGAGACCCAGTACTTC. Amino acid sequence: CASSRSAQETQYF.

The chain employs TRBV18 and TRBJ2-5; 11 positions match TRBD2. V gave up 3 bases and J gave up 2 bases; unmatched junction bases: 5. The germline gives CDR1 KGHSH, CDR2 LQKENI. The CDR3 loop spans 16 amino acids. The CDR3 region has the DNA TGTGCCAGCTCACCCACCAGACTAGCGGGGCAAGAGACCCAGTACTTC. Translating gives CASSPTRLAGQETQYF.

The genes are TRBV18 and TRBJ2-7; TRBD2 matches 8 bases. CDR3 size: 13 residues. The V segment lost 4 bases and the J segment 10 bases; nucleotides outside the gene matches: 9. Germline CDR1 is KGHSH and CDR2 is LQKENI. The CDR3 here is CASSQTEREPQYF. DNA of the CDR3: TGTGCCAGCTCACAGACCGAGCGGGAGCCCCAGTACTTC.

The rearrangement joins TRBV30 to TRBJ2-1; TRBD2 is a possible D gene (5 bases). The CDR3 has 16 amino acids. V lost 2 bases to trimming and J lost 2 bases, with 16 bases between them. Germline V lookup: CDR1 GTSNPN, CDR2 SVGIG (reference sequence). CDR3 amino acids: CAWSTLGAATYNEQFF. As DNA, the CDR3 is TGTGCCTGGAGTACCCTGGGAGCGGCTACCTACAATGAGCAGTTCTTC.

V is TRBV19 and J is TRBJ2-2; 10 bases map to TRBD1. There are 16 residues in the CDR3. V was pared by 2 bases and J by 6 bases, with 6 bases of the junction left unmatched. The germline CDR1 and CDR2 sequences are LNHDA and SQIVND (reference sequence). This chain's CDR3 is CASSIPGTGAPGELFF. The CDR3 DNA sequence: TGTGCCAGTAGTATACCTGGGACAGGGGCTCCCGGGGAGCTGTTTTTT.